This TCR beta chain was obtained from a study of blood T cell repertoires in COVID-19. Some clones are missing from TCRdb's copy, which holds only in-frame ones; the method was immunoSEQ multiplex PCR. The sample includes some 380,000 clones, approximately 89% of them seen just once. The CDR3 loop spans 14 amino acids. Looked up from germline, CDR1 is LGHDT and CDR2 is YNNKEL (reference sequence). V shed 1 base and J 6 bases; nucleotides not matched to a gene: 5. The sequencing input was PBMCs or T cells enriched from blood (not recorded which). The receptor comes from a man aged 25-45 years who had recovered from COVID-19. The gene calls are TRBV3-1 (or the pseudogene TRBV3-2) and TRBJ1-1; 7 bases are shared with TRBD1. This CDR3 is CASSQGRGVSEAFF. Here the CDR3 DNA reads TGTGCCAGCAGCCAAGGCAGGGGGGTCTCTGAAGCTTTCTTT.